This T cell receptor beta chain was documented in a study of tumor-infiltrating lymphocytes in primary liver carcinoma (dated by TCRdb to 2016 to 2017). Broadly, across the study: Hepatocellular carcinoma (four) or combined HCC and intrahepatic cholangiocarcinoma (one) was present in the five patients, who were three men and two women aged 30 to 69 years. TCRbeta repertoire sequencing covered about 35 specimens from 5 patients: roughly 25 tumor regions, 5 adjacent noncancerous liver tissues and 5 peripheral blood samples. Reproducibility between technical replicate repertoires was high, with correlation coefficients above 0.95 and mean shared-clone rates approximately 0.91. Across five regions of each liver tumor, along with adjacent normal tissue and blood, the study brought together TCRbeta repertoire sequencing, expression microarrays and whole-exome sequencing. Samples yielded roughly 3.5 to 8 million productive TCRbeta reads; read depth did not differ significantly between tissue types. The five patients had tumors of stage T1-T3 N0M0, with maximum diameters ranging from about 4 to 11 cm.

General findings and caveats noted by the study authors: Since the samples were bulk and unsorted, there was no way to compare CD4+ and CD8+ T cell repertoires. The top 250 clones made up a significantly larger repertoire fraction in tumors than in blood (p = 0.039). With just four to six patients in the study, the authors point out that the findings should be validated in a larger study. Because sequencing covered only the TCR beta chain and unpaired alpha chains were not captured, true repertoire diversity is likely underestimated. Consistent with antigen-driven expansion, pairs of tumor regions showed higher repertoire overlap (mean approximately 35%) than either tumor-adjacent pairs (around 17%) or tumor-blood pairs (about 14%).

The CDR3 contains 17 residues, cysteine and phenylalanine counted. Just CDR3 DNA is preserved here, 51 bases in frame from base 1. CDR1 and CDR2 were assigned from the germline V gene as LGHNA and YNFKEQ. Of note for this clonotype: This clone's antigen is unknown. Relative to the germline gene, one junction end is altered; a read error may explain this.

Using a constant-region primer and ProtoScript II reverse transcriptase, TCRbeta-specific cDNA was reverse-transcribed from 400 to 550 ng total RNA. Construction of the TCRbeta libraries relied on three nested rounds of multiplex PCR, following a slightly modified ARM-PCR procedure. Each of the first two PCR rounds ran for nine to ten cycles and used multiplex TRBV1-TRBV30 forward primers together with a Cbeta reverse primer. Sample barcodes and Illumina adapters were added in a final 25-cycle PCR using Deep VentR polymerase. Amplicons of 200-500 bp were gel-purified with a QIAquick gel extraction kit before sequencing. The TCRbeta amplicons were sequenced with 250-bp paired-end reads on an Illumina HiSeq 2500. The study's own analysis went as follows. Trimmomatic v0.33 was used to quality-trim the reads, and FLASH v1.2.11 was used to merge paired reads so that full CDR3 sequences could be recovered. MiGEC v1.2.1b assigned V, D and J germline segments to the rearranged TCRbeta sequences. Clonotype statistics and Shannon-Wiener diversity indices were computed with VDJtools v1.0.0. To reduce sampling bias, subsequent analyses other than the diversity analysis used only the 250 most abundant clonotypes in each sample. TCRdb handled the public reads itself, with Q25 trimming in fastp and clone calling in MiXCR, and kept productive beta chains. Each record represents a unique CDR3 protein, reported with the most common genes and DNA among its rows. For this entry, the V and J calls and clone size follow TCRdb and not the study's own pipeline. This sample is represented by around 80,000 distinct CDR3 sequences; about three quarters of them were singletons. Clones ranked in the top ten supply less than 30% of the sample.

Total RNA and DNA were co-extracted from around 18-30 mg of bulk tissue with the AllPrep DNA/RNA mini kit, without cell sorting. Surgical resection was performed in China between November 2015 and March 2016 on a few patients with histopathologically diagnosed primary liver carcinoma. At the time of sampling, the patients were treatment-naive and had chronic HBV infection. Fresh tumor and adjacent tissue pieces were bisected; one half was stored in RNAlater at -80°C, the other sent for histology. The specimen was tumor-adjacent normal liver tissue. Recombination joined TRBV4-2 with TRBJ2-3; tentative D gene TRBD2, with 5 bases matching. The receptor was derived from a man aged 35-49 years with primary liver carcinoma and hepatitis B virus infection. The DNA is TGTACCAGCAGTCAAGATTCCAGCGGAGGTAGCACAGATACGCAGTATTTT. This is translated as CTSSQDSSGGSTDTQYF.